The present T cell receptor (beta chain) was sequenced within a study of cytomegalovirus exposure and HLA in healthy donors (TCRdb year 2017). Turning to the overall study: According to an earlier analysis of several hundred of the donors, about 170 million T cells yielded approximately 120 million unique TCR beta sequences and around 300 Gb of sequence data. Approximately 300 gigabases of sequencing data and tens of millions of unique TCR sequences were included in an early release covering roughly 700 HLA-typed donors. Of the 300 to 400 genotyped donors, about 84% fell in the genetic ancestry cluster associated with self-reported Caucasian donors. The study aimed to test whether cataloging public T cell receptors could reveal signatures of past pathogen exposure. The study profiled the T cell repertoires of 500 to 800 subjects by immunosequencing and related them to cytomegalovirus serostatus. Along with the approximately 700-subject first cohort, a separate validation cohort of over a hundred different subjects was used. To predict cytomegalovirus infection status, the study brought together high-throughput TCR immunosequencing, statistical association of individual TCRs with disease status, and machine learning. In a later analysis, previously published TCR beta repertoires from more than 500 donors were re-analyzed and high-resolution HLA genotyping was added so that TCR occurrence patterns could be studied. The later analysis used no new phenotypic data to find candidate immune exposures, relying instead on TCR beta sequences and their occurrence across donors. To decide whether each TCR beta V gene segment behaved as functional or pseudogenic, an earlier analysis of approximately 620 of the donors relied on high-throughput TCR beta sequencing. Donor age, sex, ethnicity and CMV serostatus were compiled together with the repertoire data. A later genetic analysis used genome-wide SNP genotypes for about 55% of the 666 donors, treating that subset as a discovery cohort. Every discovery cohort repertoire had been produced on one sequencing platform. HLA typing included class I and class II loci at four-digit resolution. Typing coverage differed by locus: A, B, C, DRB1 and DQB1 were typed in roughly 620-630 donors, DQA1 in approximately 520, DPA1 in roughly 590, and DPB1 in just under 490. Because of strong linkage in the cohort, roughly five DR-DQ haplotypes were treated as single units for association and clustering. Among roughly 400 genotyped donors of the cohort, an average of about 240,000 unique TCR beta nucleotide sequences was sequenced per donor, of which about 20% were non-productive. Overall results and qualifications from the work: A later analysis found that HLA-associated TCR beta chains were more clonally expanded and had lower generation probabilities than equally common non-associated chains. According to a later genetic analysis, donors in an Asian-associated ancestry cluster had fewer N-insertions in productive TCRs than the roughly 670-donor mean. In a later analysis, most CMV-associated TCR beta chains were found to appear HLA-restricted, with HLA associations seemingly driven largely by CMV exposure. The authors suggested that the approach could potentially be generalized to other disease states and immunological phenotypes. Only TCR beta chains were sequenced in this cohort, and the absence of alpha or paired-chain data limited detectable features. Across donors, most TCR sequences were observed very rarely, whereas some public TCRs were present in many individuals. Because some donors lacked HLA typing at each locus, the association tests relied only on the typed subset. In a later analysis, 16,951 TCR beta sequences were associated with specific HLA alleles at a false discovery rate of 0.05. Some IMGT-functional V segments, including TRBV6-2 and TRBV6-3, could not be told apart with the 87-base-pair reads, so those segments were excluded. In the study, approximately 150 TCR beta chains were listed as associated with cytomegalovirus. A few of the identified cytomegalovirus-associated TCR beta chains were confirmed in vitro to be specific for cytomegalovirus antigens. When HLA alleles, especially DR and DQ, strongly co-occurred, attributing TCR associations to individual alleles was difficult. Linkage disequilibrium might explain the correlated functional status among segregating V segments, but an unknown experimental factor could not be ruled out. The presence/absence analyses assumed that sequencing depth was roughly uniform across donors, and that assumption may not be true. A later genetic analysis associated a missense DCLRE1C variant with V-gene and J-gene trimming of TCR beta chains, and an independent cohort replicated the association. A cluster of highly shared sequence variants was judged likely to represent a technical artifact of the sequencing pipeline. CMV serostatus was the only immune exposure information available for the cohort. In a later analysis, the rate of TCR association differed among HLA loci, with DRB1 alleles having the most associated TCRs and HLA-C alleles having the fewest. A further reported finding was that TCR beta sequences accurately predicted the HLA-A and HLA-B alleles for most subjects in the first cohort. Cytomegalovirus status was reported to be diagnosed by the classifier with high specificity and sensitivity in both the original and validation cohorts. In a later analysis, several top co-occurrence clusters were reported to appear linked to parvovirus B19, influenza, CMV and Epstein-Barr virus. In an earlier analysis of about 540 of the donors, most TCR beta V segments were observed in productive rearrangements about 87% or about 30% of the time, broadly matching IMGT annotations. The earlier analysis of a few hundred of the donors excluded approximately 17 rarely observed V segments, including chromosome 9 orphons, because counts were too low.

The cohort consisted of 666 healthy bone marrow donors. All cohort members were sampled while nominally healthy, although unrecorded immune exposures were likely present. The donor tested CMV seropositive, placing the donor among the approximately 290 seropositive members of the cohort. Each donor provided a peripheral blood sample, and peripheral blood mononuclear cells were used for TCR beta sequencing. Genomic DNA extraction from the blood cell samples was performed with the Qiagen DNeasy Blood Extraction Kit. According to the germline V gene (reference sequence), CDR1 reads MNHEY and CDR2 reads SMNVEV. The CDR3 runs 16 amino acids, cysteine and phenylalanine included. This entry keeps only the CDR3 DNA: 48 bases, framed from base 1. V is trimmed back by 0 bases and J by 8 bases, and the junction contains 8 bases that no gene match accounts for. With respect to this clone: The clone's antigen remains unknown. It has no much larger one-base neighbor in the sample; base qualities were not kept.

Library preparation used the immunoSEQ multiplex PCR assay. For the multiplex PCR, a mixture combining 60 forward primers for TCR Vbeta segments and 13 reverse primers for TCR Jbeta segments was used. The CDR3 region of rearranged TCR beta genes was amplified from genomic DNA with a multiplex PCR assay. The Illumina HiSeq System was used to sequence the amplified TCR beta libraries as 87-base-pair reads. In the paper's pipeline: A later analysis counted approximately 74 million unique TCR beta chains across the 500 to 850 repertoires, and about 10 million of these chains were shared by at least two donors. A nearest-neighbor algorithm error-corrected the raw reads and collapsed the reads into unique sequences, merging closely related sequences to remove PCR and sequencing errors. CDR3 sequences were aligned to IMGT reference sequences to assign V, D and J gene segments. For a sequence to be retained, a match of at least six nucleotides was required to both a V gene segment and a J gene segment. A rearrangement was called productive if the CDR3 had no stop codons and remained in frame with V and J, and every other rearrangement was called non-productive. CDR3 was defined according to IMGT convention as the region running from the second conserved V-encoded cysteine to the conserved J-encoded phenylalanine. Sequences without an unambiguous match to a single V gene segment were excluded from the earlier analysis of approximately 600 of the donors. An earlier analysis of 587 of the donors called V segments functional above 56.7% productive rearrangements and segregating when the between-donor standard deviation exceeded 5%. To diagnose cytomegalovirus status from the catalog of TCR beta chain sequences, a statistical classification framework was built. In a later analysis, TCR nucleotide sequences were compared against IMGT/GENE-DB human TR gene sequences so that V and J genes could be assigned. A later analysis assigned CDR3 sequences and most-parsimonious VDJ recombination scenarios with the TCRdist pipeline. In a later analysis, each TCR beta chain was defined by its CDR3 amino acid sequence together with its V-gene family, and reads without a unique V-gene family were excluded. As a way to deal with suspected cross-contamination and a sequencing artifact, a later analysis dropped nearly 600 nucleotide sequences that were highly shared and had low generation probability. In a later analysis, a clonal expansion index was calculated for each public chain from normalized within-repertoire ranks of inferred template counts. Generation probabilities in a later analysis came from a VDJ recombination model fitted to out-of-frame rearrangements, and those results were checked against IGoR. Hypergeometric tests were used in a later analysis to score TCR-TCR, TCR-HLA and TCR-CMV co-occurrence, with a repertoire-size bias correction applied to the TCR pairs. A later analysis estimated false discovery rates by permuting HLA or CMV assignments 20 times. In a later analysis, co-occurring TCRs were grouped using DBSCAN, and TCRdist sequence similarity was added for clustering within HLA-allele-positive subsets. Co-occurrence clustering excluded repertoires with fewer than 30,000 or more than 120,000 public chains, plus five with anomalous nucleotide sharing. TCRdb holds this immuneACCESS table with in-frame rearrangements only. Some clones are missing; in checked studies, unresolved V genes explain under half, and the rest has no known cause. That table gives V, J and clone size, and the DNA gave D and trimming. The sample contains about 140,000 clones, approximately 84% of them found a single time. The ten largest clones capture approximately 1.5% of the sample.

The source of this sequence is a man between 25 and 39 years old in good health and CMV-seropositive. Material for sequencing was PBMCs. The V and J genes are TRBV27 and TRBJ2-1; 9 nucleotides in the junction match TRBD2. The DNA is TGTGCCAGCAGTTTATCGTGGGCTAGCGGGATAGATGAGCAGTTCTTC. It encodes CASSLSWASGIDEQFF.